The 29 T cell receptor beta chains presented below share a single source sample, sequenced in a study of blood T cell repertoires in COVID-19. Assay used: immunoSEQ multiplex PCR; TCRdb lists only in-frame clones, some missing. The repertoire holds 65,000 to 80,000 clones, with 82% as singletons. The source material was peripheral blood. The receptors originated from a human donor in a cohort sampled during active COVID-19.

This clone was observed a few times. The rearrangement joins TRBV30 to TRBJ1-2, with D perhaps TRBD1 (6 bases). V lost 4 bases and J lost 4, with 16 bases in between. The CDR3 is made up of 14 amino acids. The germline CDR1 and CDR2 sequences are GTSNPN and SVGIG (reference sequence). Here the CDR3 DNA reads TGTGCCTGGACCGCTATGCAGACAGGCTATGGCTACACCTTC. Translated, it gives CAWTAMQTGYGYTF.

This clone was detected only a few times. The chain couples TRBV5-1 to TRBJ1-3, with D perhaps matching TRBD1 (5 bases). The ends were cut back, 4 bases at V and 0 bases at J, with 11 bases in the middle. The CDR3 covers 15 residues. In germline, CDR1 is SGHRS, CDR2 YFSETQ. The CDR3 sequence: CASSAQGDSGNTIYF. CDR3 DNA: TGCGCCAGCAGCGCCCAGGGCGACTCTGGAAACACCATATATTTT.

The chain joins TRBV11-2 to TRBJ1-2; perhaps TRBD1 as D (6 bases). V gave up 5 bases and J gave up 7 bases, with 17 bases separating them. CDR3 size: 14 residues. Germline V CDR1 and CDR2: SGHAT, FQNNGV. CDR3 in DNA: TGTGCCAGCAGCGCCCGACGGACAGTTTCTGGCTACACCTTC. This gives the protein CASSARRTVSGYTF. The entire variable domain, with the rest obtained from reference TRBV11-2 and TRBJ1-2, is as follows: EAGVAQSPRYKIIEKRQSVAFWCNPISGHATLYWYQQILGQGPKLLIQFQNNGVVDDSQLPKDRFSAERLKGVDSTLKIQPAKLEDSAVYLCASSARRTVSGYTFGSGTRLTVV.

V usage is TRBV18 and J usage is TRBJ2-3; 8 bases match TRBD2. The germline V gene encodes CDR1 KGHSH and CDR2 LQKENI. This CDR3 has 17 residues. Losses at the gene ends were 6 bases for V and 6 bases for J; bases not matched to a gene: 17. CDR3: CASSLQIPAGGRDTQYF. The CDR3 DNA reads TGTGCCAGCTCCCTACAGATTCCCGCGGGGGGTCGGGATACGCAGTATTTT.

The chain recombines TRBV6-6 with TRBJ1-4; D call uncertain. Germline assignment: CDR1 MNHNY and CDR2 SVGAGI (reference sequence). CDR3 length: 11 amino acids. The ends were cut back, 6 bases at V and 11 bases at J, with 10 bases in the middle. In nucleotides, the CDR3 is TGTGCCAGCAGGGGCGGAGGGAAACTGTTTTTT. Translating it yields CASRGGGKLFF.

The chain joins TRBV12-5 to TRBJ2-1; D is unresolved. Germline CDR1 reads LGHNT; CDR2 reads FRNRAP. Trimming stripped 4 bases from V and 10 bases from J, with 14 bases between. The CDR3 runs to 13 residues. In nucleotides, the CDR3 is TGTGCTAGTGGTTCCCGCGCGGATGGGGAGCAGTTCTTC. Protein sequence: CASGSRADGEQFF.

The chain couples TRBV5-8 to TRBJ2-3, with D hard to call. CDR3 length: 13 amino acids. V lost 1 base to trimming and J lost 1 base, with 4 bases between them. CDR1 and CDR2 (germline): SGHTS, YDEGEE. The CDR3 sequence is CASSLTGTDTQYF. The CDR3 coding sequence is TGTGCCAGCAGCTTGACAGGCACAGATACGCAGTATTTT.

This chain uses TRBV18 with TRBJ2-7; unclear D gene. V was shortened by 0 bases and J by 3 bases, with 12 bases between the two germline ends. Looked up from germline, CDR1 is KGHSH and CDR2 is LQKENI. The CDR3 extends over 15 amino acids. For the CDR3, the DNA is TGTGCCAGCTCACCACCATTCTCCGCGAACTACGAGCAGTACTTC. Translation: CASSPPFSANYEQYF.

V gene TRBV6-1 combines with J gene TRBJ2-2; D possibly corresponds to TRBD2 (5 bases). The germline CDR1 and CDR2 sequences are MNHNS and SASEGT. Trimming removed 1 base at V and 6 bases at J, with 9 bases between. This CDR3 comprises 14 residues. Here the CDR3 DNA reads TGTGCCAGCAGTGAAGTGCGGGTCTCCGGGGAGCTGTTTTTT. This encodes CASSEVRVSGELFF.

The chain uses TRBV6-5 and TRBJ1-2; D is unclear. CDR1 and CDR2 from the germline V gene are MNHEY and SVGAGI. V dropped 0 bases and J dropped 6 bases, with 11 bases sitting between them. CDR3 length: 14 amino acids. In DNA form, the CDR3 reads TGTGCCAGCAGTTACTCCCGGGGATTCCATGGCTACACCTTC. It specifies CASSYSRGFHGYTF.

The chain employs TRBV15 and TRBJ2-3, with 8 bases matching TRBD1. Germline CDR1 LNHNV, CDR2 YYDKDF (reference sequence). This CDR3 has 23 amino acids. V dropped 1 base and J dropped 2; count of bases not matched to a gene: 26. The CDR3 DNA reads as TGTGCCACCAGCAGAGCGTGGTCTAACAGGGGGGCGCTATGGGAAGATGACACAGATACGCAGTATTTT. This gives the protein CATSRAWSNRGALWEDDTDTQYF.

CDR3 DNA sequence: TGTGCCAGCAGTTTAGCGGGGGGAAGCACAGATACGCAGTATTTT. Translated: CASSLAGGSTDTQYF. The genes are TRBV28 and TRBJ2-3; 8 bases align to TRBD2. This CDR3 comprises 15 residues. CDR1 MDHEN and CDR2 SYDVKM come from the germline V gene. V trimming: 2 bases; J trimming: 0 bases; junction bases outside the gene matches: 1.

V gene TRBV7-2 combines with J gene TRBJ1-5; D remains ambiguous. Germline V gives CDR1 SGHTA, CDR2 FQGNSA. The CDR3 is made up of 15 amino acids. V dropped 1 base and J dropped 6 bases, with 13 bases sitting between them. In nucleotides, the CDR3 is TGTGCCAGCAGCTTAGGCGCTGCGCTTGGTCAGCCCCAGCATTTT. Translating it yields CASSLGAALGQPQHF.

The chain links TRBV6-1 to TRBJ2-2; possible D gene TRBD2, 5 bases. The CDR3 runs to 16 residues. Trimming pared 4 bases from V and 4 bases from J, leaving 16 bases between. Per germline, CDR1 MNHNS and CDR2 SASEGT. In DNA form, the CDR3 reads TGTGCCAGCAGTGTGGTAGCTGGGAGACTCACCGGGGAGCTGTTTTTT. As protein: CASSVVAGRLTGELFF.

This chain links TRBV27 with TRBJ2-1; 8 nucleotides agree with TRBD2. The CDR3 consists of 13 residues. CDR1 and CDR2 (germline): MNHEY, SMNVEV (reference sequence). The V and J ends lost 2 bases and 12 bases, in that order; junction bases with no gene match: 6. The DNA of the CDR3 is TGTGCCAGCAGTTTACTAGCGGGCGGTGGGCAGTTCTTC. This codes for CASSLLAGGGQFF.

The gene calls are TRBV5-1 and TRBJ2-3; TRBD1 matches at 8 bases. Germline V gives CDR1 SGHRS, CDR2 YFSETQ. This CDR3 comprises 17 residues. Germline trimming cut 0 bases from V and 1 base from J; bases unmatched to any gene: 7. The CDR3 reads CASSLASTGGGTDTQYF. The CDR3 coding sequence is TGCGCCAGCAGCTTGGCTTCCACAGGGGGAGGCACAGATACGCAGTATTTT. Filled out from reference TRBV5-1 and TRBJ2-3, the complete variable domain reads KAGVTQTPRYLIKTRGQQVTLSCSPISGHRSVSWYQQTPGQGLQFLFEYFSETQRNKGNFPGRFSGRQFSNSRSEMNVSTLELGDSALYLCASSLASTGGGTDTQYFGPGTRLTVL.

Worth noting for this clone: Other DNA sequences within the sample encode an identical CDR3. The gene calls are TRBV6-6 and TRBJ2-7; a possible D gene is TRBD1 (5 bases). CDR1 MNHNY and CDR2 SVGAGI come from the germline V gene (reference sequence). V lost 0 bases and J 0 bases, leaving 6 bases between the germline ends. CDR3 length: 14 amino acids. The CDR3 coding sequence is TGTGCCAGCAGTTACTCGGACAACTCCTACGAGCAGTACTTC. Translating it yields CASSYSDNSYEQYF.

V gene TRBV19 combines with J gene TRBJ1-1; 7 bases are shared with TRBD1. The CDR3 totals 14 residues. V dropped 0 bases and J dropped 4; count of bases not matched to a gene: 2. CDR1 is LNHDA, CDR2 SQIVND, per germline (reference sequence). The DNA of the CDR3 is TGTGCCAGTAGTATAGAGACAGGGCCCACTGAAGCTTTCTTT. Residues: CASSIETGPTEAFF.

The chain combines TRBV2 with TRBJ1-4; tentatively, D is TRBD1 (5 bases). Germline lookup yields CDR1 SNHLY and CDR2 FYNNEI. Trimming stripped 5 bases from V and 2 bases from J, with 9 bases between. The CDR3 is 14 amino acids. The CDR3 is CASSPDSTNEKLFF. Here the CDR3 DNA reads TGTGCCAGCAGTCCCGACAGCACTAATGAAAAACTGTTTTTT. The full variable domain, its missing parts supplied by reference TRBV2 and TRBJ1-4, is EPEVTQTPSHQVTQMGQEVILRCVPISNHLYFYWYRQILGQKVEFLVSFYNNEISEKSEIFDDQFSVERPDGSNFTLKIRSTKLEDSAMYFCASSPDSTNEKLFFGSGTQLSVL.

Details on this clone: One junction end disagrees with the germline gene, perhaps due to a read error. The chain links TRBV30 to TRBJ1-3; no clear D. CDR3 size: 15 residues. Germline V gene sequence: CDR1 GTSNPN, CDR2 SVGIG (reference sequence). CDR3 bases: TGTGCCTGGAGCTATAGTAAGGCGCTTGGAGACACCATATATTTT. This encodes CAWSYSKALGDTIYF.

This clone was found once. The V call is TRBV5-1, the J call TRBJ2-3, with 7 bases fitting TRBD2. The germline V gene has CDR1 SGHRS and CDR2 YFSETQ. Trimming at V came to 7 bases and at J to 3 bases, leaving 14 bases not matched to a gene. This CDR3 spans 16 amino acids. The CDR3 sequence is CASQREGGRGTDTQYF. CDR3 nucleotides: TGCGCCAGCCAGAGGGAGGGCGGACGGGGGACAGATACGCAGTATTTT.

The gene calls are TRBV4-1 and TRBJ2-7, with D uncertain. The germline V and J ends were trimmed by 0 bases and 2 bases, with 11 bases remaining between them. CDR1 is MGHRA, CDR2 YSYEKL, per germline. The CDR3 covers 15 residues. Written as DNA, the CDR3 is TGCGCCAGCAGCCAAGATCACGTTTGGCCCTACGAGCAGTACTTC. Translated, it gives CASSQDHVWPYEQYF.

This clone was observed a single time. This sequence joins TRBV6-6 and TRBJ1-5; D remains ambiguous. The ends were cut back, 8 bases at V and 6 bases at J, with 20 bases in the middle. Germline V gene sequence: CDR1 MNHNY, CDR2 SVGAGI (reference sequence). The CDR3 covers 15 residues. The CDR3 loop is CASSVTAGIPQPQHF. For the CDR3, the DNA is TGTGCCAGCTCAGTTACCGCGGGGATCCCTCAGCCCCAGCATTTT.

The CDR3 nucleotides are TGTGCCAGTAAAAGGGCAGGGGGGAGCAATCAGCCCCAGCATTTT. Translating it yields CASKRAGGSNQPQHF. The rearrangement uses TRBV19 and TRBJ1-5; TRBD1 matches 7 bases. This CDR3 is 15 amino acids long. Germline trimming cut 7 bases from V and 1 base from J; bases unmatched to any gene: 7. CDR1 is LNHDA, CDR2 SQIVND, per germline (reference sequence).

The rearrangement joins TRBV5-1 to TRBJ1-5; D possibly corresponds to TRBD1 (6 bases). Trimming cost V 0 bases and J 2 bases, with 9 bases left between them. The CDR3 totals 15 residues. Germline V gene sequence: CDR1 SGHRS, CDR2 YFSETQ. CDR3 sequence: CASSLEGEGNQPQHF. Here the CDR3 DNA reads TGCGCCAGCAGCTTGGAGGGGGAAGGCAATCAGCCCCAGCATTTT.

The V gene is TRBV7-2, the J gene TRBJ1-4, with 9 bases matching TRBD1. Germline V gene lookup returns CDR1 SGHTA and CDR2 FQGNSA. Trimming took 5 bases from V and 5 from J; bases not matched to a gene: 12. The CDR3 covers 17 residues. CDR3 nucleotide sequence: TGTGCCAGCAGCCGTAGTCCAACCGGGACAGGGAATGAAAAACTGTTTTTT. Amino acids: CASSRSPTGTGNEKLFF.

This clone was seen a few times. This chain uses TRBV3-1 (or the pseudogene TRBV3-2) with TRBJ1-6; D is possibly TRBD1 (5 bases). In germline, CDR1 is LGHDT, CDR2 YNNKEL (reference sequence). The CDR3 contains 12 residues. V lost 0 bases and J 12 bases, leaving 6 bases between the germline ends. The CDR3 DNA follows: TGTGCCAGCAGCCAAGAGGGGGGACCCCTCCACTTT. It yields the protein CASSQEGGPLHF.

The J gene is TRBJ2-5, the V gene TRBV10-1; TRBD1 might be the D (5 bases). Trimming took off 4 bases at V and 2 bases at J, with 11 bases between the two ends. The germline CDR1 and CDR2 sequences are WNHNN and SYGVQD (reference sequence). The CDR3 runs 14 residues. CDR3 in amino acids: CASSASRGQETQYF. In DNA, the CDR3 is TGCGCCAGCAGTGCCTCAAGGGGACAAGAGACCCAGTACTTC.

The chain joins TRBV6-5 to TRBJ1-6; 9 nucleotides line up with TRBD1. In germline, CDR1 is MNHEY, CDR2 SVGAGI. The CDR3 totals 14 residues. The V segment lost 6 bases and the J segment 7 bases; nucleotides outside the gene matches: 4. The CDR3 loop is CASSGTGKNSPLHF. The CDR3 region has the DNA TGTGCCAGCAGCGGGACAGGGAAAAATTCACCCCTCCACTTT.